A selection of T cell receptor beta chains follows, all from one sample in a study of T cell responses to AZD1222 COVID-19 vaccine. The table came from immunoSEQ multiplex PCR; TCRdb's copy has only in-frame clones and leaves some out. Of 150,000 to 200,000 clones listed, roughly nine tenths are singletons. The sample consisted of peripheral blood, taken 28 days after the second dose of the MenACWY control vaccine. These receptors were collected from an adult who received the MenACWY meningococcal vaccine as a control. Both conserved end residues are part of each CDR3. Each record gives: V gene, D gene, J gene, clone size, CDR3 protein, CDR3 DNA. The D gene is left open where the match is weak. A row's size may be missing; if present it is once, few, many or a size class.

>TRBV27|NA|TRBJ1-3|NA
CASSPRVAGNTIYF
TGTGCCAGCAGTCCCAGGGTTGCGGGAAACACCATATATTTT
>TRBV14|NA|TRBJ2-1|NA
CASSFQGLSNEQFF
TGTGCCAGCAGCTTCCAGGGTTTGTCTAATGAGCAGTTCTTC
>TRBV3-1/TRBV3-2|NA|TRBJ1-1|NA
CASSPGTEAFF
TGTGCCAGCAGCCCGGGTACTGAAGCTTTCTTT
>TRBV9|NA|TRBJ1-1|NA
CASSVDLVNTEAFF
TGTGCCAGCAGCGTAGATCTGGTGAACACTGAAGCTTTCTTT
>TRBV9|NA|TRBJ1-2|once
CASSPGHPFGYTF
TGTGCCAGCAGCCCTGGCCACCCTTTTGGCTACACCTTC
>TRBV4-1|NA|TRBJ1-5|NA
CASSLLSGGNQPQHF
TGCGCCAGCAGCCTCCTATCCGGGGGAAATCAGCCCCAGCATTTT
>TRBV7-6|NA|TRBJ1-5|NA
CASSLFGQRDQPQHF
TGTGCCAGCAGCTTATTCGGACAGAGAGATCAGCCCCAGCATTTT
>TRBV3-1/TRBV3-2|TRBD2|TRBJ2-1|NA
CASSQGLPSGASYNEQFF
TGTGCCAGCAGCCAAGGACTTCCTAGCGGGGCATCCTACAATGAGCAGTTCTTC
>TRBV29-1|TRBD1|TRBJ1-1|NA
CSANRQGDTEAFF
TGCAGCGCAAACCGACAGGGGGACACTGAAGCTTTCTTT
>TRBV7-8|TRBD1|TRBJ1-4|NA
CASSRGQGGLEKLFF
TGTGCCAGCAGCCGAGGACAGGGAGGGCTTGAAAAACTGTTTTTT
>TRBV9|TRBD2|TRBJ2-7|NA
CASSGLAGGYEQYF
TGTGCCAGCAGCGGACTAGCGGGAGGGTACGAGCAGTACTTC
>TRBV28|TRBD1|TRBJ1-5|NA
CASSSTLAQGGQPQHF
TGTGCCAGCAGTTCCACTTTGGCCCAGGGGGGTCAGCCCCAGCATTTT
>TRBV19|NA|TRBJ2-1|NA
CASSGIWGSKDNEQFF
TGTGCCAGTAGTGGGATTTGGGGGAGTAAGGACAATGAGCAGTTCTTC
>TRBV6-5|NA|TRBJ1-4|NA
CASLTRGEKLFF
TGTGCCAGCCTCACACGGGGAGAAAAACTGTTTTTT
>TRBV29-1|TRBD1|TRBJ2-7|few
CSVEEGTGAAYEQYF
TGCAGCGTTGAAGAAGGGACAGGAGCGGCCTACGAGCAGTACTTC
>TRBV9|NA|TRBJ2-2|once
CASSVGVRVNTGELFF
TGTGCCAGCAGCGTAGGGGTACGGGTGAACACCGGGGAGCTGTTTTTT
>TRBV5-6|NA|TRBJ2-7|NA
CASSPGRIDYEQYF
TGTGCCAGCAGCCCCGGACGGATTGACTACGAGCAGTACTTC
>TRBV4-2|TRBD1|TRBJ1-2|NA
CASSQGPTGGGYGYTF
TGTGCCAGCAGCCAAGGGCCCACAGGGGGAGGCTATGGCTACACCTTC
>TRBV14|NA|TRBJ1-1|NA
CASSLRGLHGRAFF
TGTGCCAGCAGCCTCCGAGGACTCCATGGAAGGGCTTTCTTT
>TRBV19|NA|TRBJ1-5|NA
CASSEGVVSNQPQHF
TGTGCCAGTTCTGAGGGAGTGGTGAGCAATCAGCCCCAGCATTTT
>TRBV30|NA|TRBJ1-4|NA
CAWSVPERFAEKLFF
TGTGCCTGGAGTGTACCGGAGCGATTCGCCGAAAAACTGTTTTTT
>TRBV19|TRBD2|TRBJ2-1|NA
CASSTLGTSGSDEQFF
TGTGCCAGTAGTACACTCGGGACTAGCGGGAGTGATGAGCAGTTCTTC
>TRBV4-1|NA|TRBJ1-1|NA
CASSQVQDGPNTEAFF
TGCGCCAGCAGCCAAGTCCAGGACGGACCGAACACTGAAGCTTTCTTT
>TRBV30|TRBD1|TRBJ1-2|NA
CACPGDREHYGYTF
TGTGCCTGCCCTGGGGACAGGGAACACTATGGCTACACCTTC